Each of the 5 T cell receptor beta chains below was sequenced from the same sample in a study of identical twins. TCRdb fed the 5' RACE reads into MiXCR, producing one record per CDR3 protein. Among about 700,000 distinct CDR3 sequences listed, around 6% were seen once. The specimen was naive T cells sorted from blood. Receptors originate from a young man in good health.

This clonotype was detected many times. This chain joins TRBV10-3 and TRBJ2-7; D remains unclear. V was shortened by 4 bases and J by 0 bases, with 7 bases between the two germline ends. The CDR3 is 13 amino acids. Germline assignment: CDR1 ENHRY and CDR2 SYGVKD. The DNA for the CDR3 is TGTGCCATCAGTGGGTATCTCTCCTACGAGCAGTACTTC. Translated: CAISGYLSYEQYF.

V usage is TRBV20-1 and J usage is TRBJ2-5; TRBD2 agrees at 10 bases. Germline CDR1 and CDR2: DFQATT and SNEGSKA (reference sequence). This CDR3 has 15 residues. V gave up 3 bases and J gave up 5 bases; unmatched junction bases: 9. The CDR3 sequence is CSARSLLAGAETQYF. CDR3 DNA: TGCAGTGCTAGGAGCCTCCTAGCGGGAGCCGAGACCCAGTACTTC.

This clonotype was detected ten times or more. The V and J genes are TRBV12-3 or TRBV12-4 and TRBJ2-1, with 12 bases fitting TRBD2. This CDR3 spans 15 amino acids. V dropped 7 bases and J dropped 3; count of bases not matched to a gene: 4. CDR3 nucleotides: TGTGCCAGCAACCGACTAGCGGGAGACTACAATGAGCAGTTCTTC. Encoded protein: CASNRLAGDYNEQFF.

Here the CDR3 reads CASSLLAGGGETQYF. As DNA, the CDR3 is TGTGCCAGCAGTTTGCTAGCGGGAGGGGGAGAGACCCAGTACTTC. The chain joins TRBV12-3 or TRBV12-4 to TRBJ2-5; 12 nucleotides agree with TRBD2. The CDR3 has 15 amino acids. V trimming: 3 bases; J trimming: 4 bases; junction bases outside the gene matches: 3.

The chain has TRBV12-3 or TRBV12-4 and TRBJ2-2, with TRBD2 identical over 15 bases. V lost 7 bases, J lost 4 bases, and 13 bases stayed unmatched. This CDR3 is 19 amino acids long. CDR3: CASKTGLAGGPPGTGELFF. CDR3 in DNA: TGTGCCAGCAAAACAGGACTAGCGGGAGGGCCGCCCGGCACCGGGGAGCTGTTTTTT.